This TCR beta chain was profiled in a study of T cell repertoires in cytomegalovirus infection. In the study overall: Well-studied HLA-B-restricted epitopes and recently identified HLA-C-restricted epitopes of CMV were both used in the study. CMV infection plus the matching HLA type was flagged by public TCR beta signatures. Study-level results: Within the response measured ex vivo, HLA-C-restricted CMV-specific TCR beta clonotypes were dominant.

TCRdb reanalysed the reads using MiXCR and keeps one entry per CDR3 protein. The table has 80,000 to 95,000 distinct CDR3 sequences, 25% to 35% seen once. This clonotype occurred many times. Its matching antigen is unknown. V shed 1 base and J shed 2 bases, with 13 bases lying between them. The germline gives CDR1 SGHVS, CDR2 FNYEAQ. CDR3 length: 16 amino acids. Sequenced material: CD8+ T cells from cultured PBMCs, taken from culture after CMV antigen stimulation. The TCR sequence derives from a human donor in good health (CMV status not recorded). Some clones in this sample may be carry-over from other donors' samples. The chain combines TRBV7-6 with TRBJ2-3, with D tentatively TRBD2 (5 bases). This CDR3 is CASSLEDSGNTDTQYF. The CDR3 DNA is TGTGCCAGCAGCTTAGAGGACTCGGGGAACACAGATACGCAGTATTTT.